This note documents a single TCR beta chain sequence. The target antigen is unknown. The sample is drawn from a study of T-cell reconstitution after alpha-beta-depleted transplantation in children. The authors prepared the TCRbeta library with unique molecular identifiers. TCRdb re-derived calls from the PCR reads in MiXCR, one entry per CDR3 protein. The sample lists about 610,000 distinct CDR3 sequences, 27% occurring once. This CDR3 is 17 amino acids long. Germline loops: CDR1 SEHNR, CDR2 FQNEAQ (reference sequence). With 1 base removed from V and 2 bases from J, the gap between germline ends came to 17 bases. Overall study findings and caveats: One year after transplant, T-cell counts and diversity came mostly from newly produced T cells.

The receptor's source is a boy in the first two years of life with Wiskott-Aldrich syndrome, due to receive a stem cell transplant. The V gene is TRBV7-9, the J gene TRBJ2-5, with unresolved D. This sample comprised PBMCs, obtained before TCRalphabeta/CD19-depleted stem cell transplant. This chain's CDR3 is CASSLVAFTDRQETQYF. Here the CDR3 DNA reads TGTGCCAGCAGCTTAGTCGCGTTTACGGATAGACAAGAGACCCAGTACTTC. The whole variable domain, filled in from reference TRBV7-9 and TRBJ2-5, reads DTGVSQNPRHKITKRGQNVTFRCDPISEHNRLYWYRQTLGQGPEFLTYFQNEAQLEKSRLLSDRFSAERPKGSFSTLEIQRTEQGDSAMYLCASSLVAFTDRQETQYFGPGTRLLVL.